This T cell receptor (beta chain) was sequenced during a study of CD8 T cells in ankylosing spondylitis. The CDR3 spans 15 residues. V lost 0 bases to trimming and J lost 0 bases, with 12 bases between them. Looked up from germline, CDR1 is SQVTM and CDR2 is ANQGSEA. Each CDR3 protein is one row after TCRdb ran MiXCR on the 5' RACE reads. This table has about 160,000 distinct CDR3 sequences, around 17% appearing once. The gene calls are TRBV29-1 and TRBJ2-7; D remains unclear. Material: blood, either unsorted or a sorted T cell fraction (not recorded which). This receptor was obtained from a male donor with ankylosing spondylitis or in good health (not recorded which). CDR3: CSVEDRAGYSYEQYF. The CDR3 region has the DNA TGCAGCGTTGAAGATAGGGCAGGCTACTCCTACGAGCAGTACTTC.